This T cell receptor (beta chain) comes out of a study of shared clonotypes between healthy human individuals (TCRdb year 2020). Looking at the study overall: A few men and a couple of women, aged 18 to 49 years, made up the cohort. For each donor, CD4 naive and CD4 memory were each run on three plates, CD8 naive on two plates, and CD8 memory on one plate. Blood TCR repertoires of 5 or 6 healthy adults were deeply sequenced to estimate repertoire size and the extent of clonotype sharing between individuals. To increase sequencing depth and limit assay-specific biases, TCR repertoire library preparation and sequencing were carried out by different laboratories using diverse techniques. Each donor's leukapheresis produced roughly between about 0.9 and 9.5 billion PBMCs.

Healthy HIV-negative adults with no recently reported acute infections or vaccinations were included as donors. Only Caucasian adults living in Nashville, Tennessee, USA were represented among the donors. CD4+ T cells were enriched by magnetic negative selection; naive cells were then positively selected on CD45RA, and the negative fraction formed the memory subset. Blood was obtained by leukapheresis, after which PBMCs were separated by Ficoll-Histopaque density gradient centrifugation and cryopreserved in liquid nitrogen vapor phase. Analytical flow cytometry was used to check the purity and quantity of each magnetically sorted T cell population. Genomic DNA was isolated from each sorted fraction and quantified by UV absorbance on a Nanodrop 2000c. The CDR3 contains 16 residues, cysteine and phenylalanine counted. CDR3 DNA only is kept here, 48 bases in frame from base 1. The germline V gene (reference sequence) yields SGHNT for CDR1 and YYREEE for CDR2. Compared with germline, V lacks 3 bases and J lacks 0 bases; bases without a gene match: 5.

What the research found in general, with its limitations: Larger estimated clonotype richness was generally found for naive subsets than for memory subsets. Higher generation probabilities were observed for clonotypes shared by all four sorted-subset donors than for non-shared clonotypes. Sampling was restricted to blood, and TCR repertoires in tissues likely differ from the TCR repertoires found in blood. The genetic and exposure-history diversity represented was limited by the small number of donors. Across a few donors, 5% to 6% of naive CD4, approximately 3.6% of naive CD8, roughly 2.2% of memory CD4, and 0.4% to 0.45% of memory CD8 clonotypes were shared. Even with the large sequencing depth, rarefaction of the sorted-subset datasets indicated that sequencing was incomplete. Pairwise subsampling indicated that sequencing depth was expected to affect the degree of clonotype sharing among donors.

Comments on this clone: The specificity of this receptor is unknown. The sample holds no much larger clone one base away, and base qualities are not on file. At the DNA level, this CDR3 is encoded by other sequences in the same sample as well.

Using the deep immunoSEQ assay, multiplex PCR amplified TCR CDR3 regions from genomic DNA. Extracted genomic DNA from each cell subset was spread evenly across all wells of several immunoSEQ 96-well plates, with each plate serving as a replicate. For sorted subsets, each replicate PCR was loaded with roughly 0.2 ug genomic DNA, equivalent to 30,000 or so T cell genomes. The purified libraries were quantified using a Qubit 3.0 fluorometer, sized with a Bioanalyzer 2100, and then quantified again using the KAPA Library Quantification kit. Each immunoSEQ 96-well plate was sequenced on its own single-read 150-cycle Illumina NextSeq 550 flow cell. In the authors' own workflow: Because the immunoSEQ output held only junctional sequences and lacked quality scores, the filtering could not match the filtering applied to full-length reads. To assign V/J genes and CDR3, sequences were annotated using PyIR, a Python wrapper for IgBLAST v1.9, with IMGT germline references. Any read was removed if the V/J assignment was weak (E-value above 1e-6), the CDR3 was missing, or the read contained stop codons, out-of-frame junctions, or ambiguous translated residues. V3J clonotypes were defined by identical inferred V gene, J gene, and CDR3 amino acid sequence. Percentage overlap between repertoires was calculated by dividing the number of shared unique clonotypes by the size of the smaller repertoire. Richness of each repertoire was evaluated using RTK rarefaction, the Chao1 estimator, and Recon v2.1 estimates of unobserved clonotypes. Generation probabilities were computed with OLGA for all TCRbeta clonotypes obtained by the gDNA method from several donors. TCRdb's version of the immuneACCESS table is confined to in-frame rearrangements and falls short of the full clone set. An unresolved V gene accounts for under half of the shortfall where checked; the remainder is of unknown origin. V, J and clone size are those of that table, while D and trimming were read from the DNA. The sample contains under 1,900,000 clones, just under 99% of them found a single time. The ten largest clonotypes hold around 0.33% of the sample.

The TCR was taken from a man aged 25 to 40 in good health. The sequencing input was naive CD4+ T cells sorted from blood. The cell subset or site label on this specimen signifies: CD45RA+ positively selected. The chain couples TRBV5-4 to TRBJ2-7; the junction holds 11 bases that match TRBD2. The DNA reads as follows: TGTGCCAGCAGCTCTGGACTAGCGGGCAGCTCCTACGAGCAGTACTTC. Translated, this gives CASSSGLAGSSYEQYF.